The 4 T cell receptor beta chains below were found in one sample sequenced in a study of blood T cells in healthy people across ages. Primed by a sample-barcoded 5' primer and a J-beta primer mix, a second PCR proceeded for about 6 to 12 cycles. TCRdb re-derived calls from the 5' RACE reads in MiXCR, one entry per CDR3 protein. The table has about 1.4 million distinct CDR3 sequences, around 55% seen once. Sequencing input: blood. Source of these receptors: a man in his late teens or twenties in good health.

V gene TRBV18 combines with J gene TRBJ2-3; D is uncertain. The germline V gene encodes CDR1 KGHSH and CDR2 LQKENI. Trimming took off 4 bases at V and 5 bases at J, with 19 bases between the two ends. This CDR3 has 16 residues. The CDR3 bases are TGTGCCAGCTCACGATTGCTACCGGGTCTGGGAGATACGCAGTATTTT. It yields the protein CASSRLLPGLGDTQYF. The full variable domain, its missing parts supplied by reference TRBV18 and TRBJ2-3, is NAGVMQNPRHLVRRRGQEARLRCSPMKGHSHVYWYRQLPEEGLKFMVYLQKENIIDESGMPKERFSAEFPKEGPSILRIQQVVRGDSAAYFCASSRLLPGLGDTQYFGPGTRLTVL.

This rearrangement joins TRBV27 to TRBJ2-1; D possibly corresponds to TRBD2 (6 bases). Trimming stripped 0 bases from V and 10 bases from J, with 22 bases between. This CDR3 is 17 amino acids long. Germline lookup yields CDR1 MNHEY and CDR2 SMNVEV (reference sequence). CDR3 amino acids: CASSLSMTRMDSREQFF. CDR3 DNA sequence: TGTGCCAGCAGTTTATCGATGACTAGAATGGATTCTCGGGAGCAGTTCTTC.

This clonotype was detected only a few times. The rearrangement joins TRBV29-1 to TRBJ1-2; D is perhaps TRBD1 (5 bases). V shed 0 bases and J shed 4 bases, with 18 bases lying between them. The CDR3 consists of 16 residues. Germline lookup yields CDR1 SQVTM and CDR2 ANQGSEA. CDR3 nucleotide sequence: TGCAGCGTTGAAGATCCGGGTCGGCAGGGACCCTATGGCTACACCTTC. Amino acids: CSVEDPGRQGPYGYTF.

The chain carries TRBV13 and TRBJ2-1, with a tentative D call TRBD2 (7 bases). V gave up 0 bases and J gave up 10 bases, with 13 bases separating them. The CDR3 runs 14 residues. CDR1 and CDR2 (germline): PRHDT, FYEKMQ (reference sequence). CDR3 sequence reads: CASSLGRGAEEQFF. Here the CDR3 DNA reads TGTGCCAGCAGCTTAGGACGGGGGGCGGAGGAGCAGTTCTTC.